A selection of T cell receptor beta chains follows, all from one sample in a study of Ad26.COV2.S vaccination and SARS-CoV-2 variants. Method: immunoSEQ multiplex PCR; TCRdb's copy keeps in-frame clones and lacks some. This sample has some 480,000 clones, with approximately 90% found just once. This sample comprised peripheral blood, obtained in a trial of Ad26.COV2.S vaccine versus placebo. All receptors derive from a person between 18 and 65 years old who received the Ad26.COV2.S COVID-19 vaccine or a placebo. CDR3s include the opening cysteine and the closing phenylalanine or tryptophan. Fields, in order: J gene, clone size, D gene, V gene, CDR3 DNA, CDR3 protein. A D gene is named only where the DNA matches it firmly. The size entry is marked missing in some rows and otherwise reads once, few, many or a size class.

j_call: TRBJ1-2
clone_size: few
d_call: .
v_call: TRBV6-1
cdr3_nt: TGTGCCAGCAGTGAAGATGAAGGGACTATGGGCTACACCTTC
cdr3_aa: CASSEDEGTMGYTF

j_call: TRBJ2-5
clone_size: .
d_call: .
v_call: TRBV11-1
cdr3_nt: TGTGCCAGCAGCCGACAGCACAATCGAGGGGAGACCCAGTACTTC
cdr3_aa: CASSRQHNRGETQYF

j_call: TRBJ2-7
clone_size: .
d_call: TRBD2
v_call: TRBV11-2
cdr3_nt: TGTGCCAGCAGCTTGGCGGGAGCATCTCATTACGAGCAGTACTTC
cdr3_aa: CASSLAGASHYEQYF

j_call: TRBJ2-3
clone_size: .
d_call: .
v_call: TRBV19
cdr3_nt: TGTGCCAGTAGCATGGGAGTGGAGGGAGATACGCAGTATTTT
cdr3_aa: CASSMGVEGDTQYF

j_call: TRBJ2-3
clone_size: .
d_call: .
v_call: TRBV27
cdr3_nt: TGTGCCAGTAAAAGGGCAGATACGCAGTATTTT
cdr3_aa: CASKRADTQYF

j_call: TRBJ2-1
clone_size: .
d_call: TRBD1
v_call: TRBV29-1
cdr3_nt: TGCAGCGTTGAAGATCTTGGGACAGGGTTCGTCAATGAGCAGTTCTTC
cdr3_aa: CSVEDLGTGFVNEQFF

j_call: TRBJ1-2
clone_size: .
d_call: .
v_call: TRBV10-3
cdr3_nt: TGTGCCATCAGTATCGACAGAGACTATGGCTACACCTTC
cdr3_aa: CAISIDRDYGYTF

j_call: TRBJ2-2
clone_size: .
d_call: TRBD1
v_call: TRBV19
cdr3_nt: TGTGCCAGTATTTCCGGGACAGGACACACCGGGGAGCTGTTTTTT
cdr3_aa: CASISGTGHTGELFF

j_call: TRBJ2-7
clone_size: .
d_call: .
v_call: TRBV6-5
cdr3_nt: TGTGCCAGCAGTACCGGGACTGGGTCCTACGAGCAGTACTTC
cdr3_aa: CASSTGTGSYEQYF

j_call: TRBJ2-7
clone_size: .
d_call: .
v_call: TRBV27
cdr3_nt: TGTGCCAGCAGTAGGGCTAGGGAGTACTACGAGCAGTACTTC
cdr3_aa: CASSRAREYYEQYF

j_call: TRBJ1-4
clone_size: .
d_call: .
v_call: TRBV6-2/TRBV6-3
cdr3_nt: TGTGCCAGCAGTTACACGGACCCATCTGCAACTAATGAAAAACTGTTTTTT
cdr3_aa: CASSYTDPSATNEKLFF

j_call: TRBJ2-7
clone_size: .
d_call: .
v_call: TRBV5-6
cdr3_nt: TGTGCCAGCAGCCGAGTCGGCTACGAGCAGTACTTC
cdr3_aa: CASSRVGYEQYF

j_call: TRBJ2-1
clone_size: .
d_call: .
v_call: TRBV5-8
cdr3_nt: TGTGCCAGCAGCTTAGTCTGGCGCGATGAGCAGTTCTTC
cdr3_aa: CASSLVWRDEQFF

j_call: TRBJ2-3
clone_size: .
d_call: .
v_call: TRBV7-2
cdr3_nt: TGTGCCAGCAGCCCCACTCAGCGTAGCACAGATACGCAGTATTTT
cdr3_aa: CASSPTQRSTDTQYF

j_call: TRBJ2-2
clone_size: .
d_call: .
v_call: TRBV6-5
cdr3_nt: TGTGCCAGCAGCCCAAACACAATAGGCGGGGAGCTGTTTTTT
cdr3_aa: CASSPNTIGGELFF

j_call: TRBJ2-1
clone_size: .
d_call: TRBD2
v_call: TRBV19
cdr3_nt: TGTGCCAGTAGTGCGCCCGGGGGGTCGAATGAGCAGTTCTTC
cdr3_aa: CASSAPGGSNEQFF

j_call: TRBJ1-1
clone_size: .
d_call: .
v_call: TRBV30
cdr3_nt: TGTGCCTGGAGTGATAAGTTTGAAGCTTTCTTT
cdr3_aa: CAWSDKFEAFF

j_call: TRBJ2-7
clone_size: .
d_call: .
v_call: TRBV19
cdr3_nt: TGTGCCAGTAGTACCCGGGATAGCGGAACTTACGAGCAGTACTTC
cdr3_aa: CASSTRDSGTYEQYF

j_call: TRBJ2-2
clone_size: .
d_call: .
v_call: TRBV9
cdr3_nt: TGTGCCAGCAGCGTAGTTCAAGCGGAGGAGACCGGGGAGCTGTTTTTT
cdr3_aa: CASSVVQAEETGELFF

j_call: TRBJ2-3
clone_size: .
d_call: TRBD1
v_call: TRBV7-6
cdr3_nt: TGTGCCAGCAGCTTAGGACAGGGGAGCACAGATACGCAGTATTTT
cdr3_aa: CASSLGQGSTDTQYF

j_call: TRBJ2-1
clone_size: .
d_call: .
v_call: TRBV24-1
cdr3_nt: TGTGCCACCAGTGATTTCCAGGGATCCTACAATGAGCAGTTCTTC
cdr3_aa: CATSDFQGSYNEQFF

j_call: TRBJ1-2
clone_size: few
d_call: .
v_call: TRBV28
cdr3_nt: TGTGCCAGCAGCGTACTCGGGACATTGTATGGCTACACCTTC
cdr3_aa: CASSVLGTLYGYTF

j_call: TRBJ2-5
clone_size: .
d_call: TRBD2
v_call: TRBV5-4
cdr3_nt: TGTGCCAGCAGCTACATCACGGGGGGGCGGGAGACCCAGTACTTC
cdr3_aa: CASSYITGGRETQYF

j_call: TRBJ1-2
clone_size: .
d_call: .
v_call: TRBV9
cdr3_nt: TGTGCCAGCAGCGTAGGAGGGATGAGCTATGGCTACACCTTC
cdr3_aa: CASSVGGMSYGYTF

j_call: TRBJ2-1
clone_size: .
d_call: TRBD1
v_call: TRBV7-2
cdr3_nt: TGTGCCAGCAGCTCCCCGACAGGGATGACCTACAATGAGCAGTTCTTC
cdr3_aa: CASSSPTGMTYNEQFF

j_call: TRBJ2-2
clone_size: once
d_call: .
v_call: TRBV5-8
cdr3_nt: TGTGCCAGCAGCCTCATCCTAGCGAACACCGGGGAGCTGTTTTTT
cdr3_aa: CASSLILANTGELFF

j_call: TRBJ2-1
clone_size: .
d_call: .
v_call: TRBV4-3
cdr3_nt: TGCGCCAGCAGCCAAGACTCAGGTCCCTACAATGAGCAGTTCTTC
cdr3_aa: CASSQDSGPYNEQFF

j_call: TRBJ2-7
clone_size: .
d_call: TRBD2
v_call: TRBV9
cdr3_nt: TGTGCCAGCTCCCGGGTGGTGGGGAAGCGGGATTACACGAGCTCCTACGAGCAGTACTTC
cdr3_aa: CASSRVVGKRDYTSSYEQYF

j_call: TRBJ1-3
clone_size: .
d_call: .
v_call: TRBV5-7
cdr3_nt: TGTGCCAGCAGCTTGGCTGGAAACACCATATATTTT
cdr3_aa: CASSLAGNTIYF

j_call: TRBJ1-1
clone_size: .
d_call: .
v_call: TRBV6-5
cdr3_nt: TGTGCCAGCAGTTACTCCCGGGCCCCGGACACTGAAGCTTTCTTT
cdr3_aa: CASSYSRAPDTEAFF

j_call: TRBJ1-1
clone_size: .
d_call: .
v_call: TRBV10-3
cdr3_nt: TGTGCCATCAGTGCGGGGACTGAAGCTTTCTTT
cdr3_aa: CAISAGTEAFF

j_call: TRBJ1-1
clone_size: .
d_call: .
v_call: TRBV29-1
cdr3_nt: TGCAGCGTTGAAGAGCGAGGGACTGAAGCTTTCTTT
cdr3_aa: CSVEERGTEAFF

j_call: TRBJ2-1
clone_size: .
d_call: TRBD2
v_call: TRBV5-4
cdr3_nt: TGTGCCAGCAGCTTGGCCTCCAGGGGCGCGGGAGGCCACAATGAGCAGTTCTTC
cdr3_aa: CASSLASRGAGGHNEQFF

j_call: TRBJ2-7
clone_size: .
d_call: .
v_call: TRBV7-9
cdr3_nt: TGTGCCAGCAGCTTAGGGACTGGAGGCGCCTACGAGCAGTACTTC
cdr3_aa: CASSLGTGGAYEQYF

j_call: TRBJ2-3
clone_size: .
d_call: .
v_call: TRBV5-1
cdr3_nt: TGCGCCAGCAGCTTGAGTCAGGGTAGTAGCACAGATACGCAGTATTTT
cdr3_aa: CASSLSQGSSTDTQYF

j_call: TRBJ2-1
clone_size: .
d_call: TRBD2
v_call: TRBV28
cdr3_nt: TGTGCCAGCAGTTTAAGCGGGAGCAGAAATTACAATGAGCAGTTCTTC
cdr3_aa: CASSLSGSRNYNEQFF

j_call: TRBJ1-1
clone_size: once
d_call: TRBD1
v_call: TRBV5-1
cdr3_nt: TGCGCCAGCAGCTTGACAGGGGGAGTACGTGACACTGAAGCTTTCTTT
cdr3_aa: CASSLTGGVRDTEAFF

j_call: TRBJ2-3
clone_size: .
d_call: TRBD1
v_call: TRBV5-5
cdr3_nt: TGTGCCAGCAGCTTGTTCGACAGGGGCACAGATACGCAGTATTTT
cdr3_aa: CASSLFDRGTDTQYF

j_call: TRBJ1-5
clone_size: .
d_call: .
v_call: TRBV28
cdr3_nt: TGTGCCAGCAGTTTTTCCAGGGCTCAGCCCCAGCATTTT
cdr3_aa: CASSFSRAQPQHF

j_call: TRBJ2-7
clone_size: few
d_call: .
v_call: TRBV9
cdr3_nt: TGTGCCAGCAGCGTTGGGTCGGGAGACCTCTACGAGCAGTACTTC
cdr3_aa: CASSVGSGDLYEQYF

j_call: TRBJ2-3
clone_size: .
d_call: TRBD2
v_call: TRBV28
cdr3_nt: TGTGCCAGCAGTGGGGGGGTAGATACGCAGTATTTT
cdr3_aa: CASSGGVDTQYF

j_call: TRBJ2-3
clone_size: .
d_call: .
v_call: TRBV3-1/TRBV3-2
cdr3_nt: TGTGCCAGCAGCCGGTTCCACCCCTTTACGGGGATCACAGATACGCAGTATTTT
cdr3_aa: CASSRFHPFTGITDTQYF

j_call: TRBJ2-4
clone_size: .
d_call: .
v_call: TRBV19
cdr3_nt: TGTGCCAGTAGTATTTCCCCGGGCAGGGACATTCAGTACTTC
cdr3_aa: CASSISPGRDIQYF

j_call: TRBJ2-2
clone_size: medium-sized
d_call: TRBD1
v_call: TRBV2
cdr3_nt: TGTGCCAGCACCATTCAGGGGGTTCCCGGGGAGCTGTTTTTT
cdr3_aa: CASTIQGVPGELFF

j_call: TRBJ2-1
clone_size: .
d_call: .
v_call: TRBV11-2
cdr3_nt: TGTGCCAGCAGCTCCCTTAGCGGCCCCCCTGGGAATGAGCAGTTCTTC
cdr3_aa: CASSSLSGPPGNEQFF

j_call: TRBJ2-5
clone_size: .
d_call: .
v_call: TRBV20-1
cdr3_nt: TGCAGTGCTAGTCGCCAAGAGACCCAGTACTTC
cdr3_aa: CSASRQETQYF

j_call: TRBJ2-1
clone_size: few
d_call: .
v_call: TRBV2
cdr3_nt: TGTGCCACCCTGTCCAGCTACAATGAGCAGTTCTTC
cdr3_aa: CATLSSYNEQFF

j_call: TRBJ1-1
clone_size: .
d_call: .
v_call: TRBV4-1
cdr3_nt: TGCGCCAGCAGCCAAGATCAGTTTTACACTGAAGCTTTCTTT
cdr3_aa: CASSQDQFYTEAFF

j_call: TRBJ2-7
clone_size: .
d_call: .
v_call: TRBV24-1
cdr3_nt: TGTGCCACCAGTGCCTCAACCGAGCAGTACTTC
cdr3_aa: CATSASTEQYF

j_call: TRBJ1-4
clone_size: .
d_call: .
v_call: TRBV19
cdr3_nt: TGTGCCAGTAGTCCCCGCTGGGGGTTTAATGAAAAACTGTTTTTT
cdr3_aa: CASSPRWGFNEKLFF

j_call: TRBJ1-2
clone_size: .
d_call: .
v_call: TRBV6-5
cdr3_nt: TGTGCCAGCAGTTACTTTGCAGGGAGAGCTAACTATGGCTACACCTTC
cdr3_aa: CASSYFAGRANYGYTF

j_call: TRBJ2-7
clone_size: .
d_call: TRBD1
v_call: TRBV5-1
cdr3_nt: TGCGCCAGCAGCCCCACGGCAGGGGGCTCCTACGAGCAGTACTTC
cdr3_aa: CASSPTAGGSYEQYF

j_call: TRBJ2-3
clone_size: .
d_call: .
v_call: TRBV7-2
cdr3_nt: TGTGCCAGCAGCCCTATTACAGGTTCTAGCACAGATACGCAGTATTTT
cdr3_aa: CASSPITGSSTDTQYF

j_call: TRBJ1-6
clone_size: .
d_call: TRBD1
v_call: TRBV6-4
cdr3_nt: TGTGCCAGCAGTGACTCAGGGGGCAATTCACCCCTCCACTTT
cdr3_aa: CASSDSGGNSPLHF

j_call: TRBJ1-1
clone_size: .
d_call: .
v_call: TRBV7-2
cdr3_nt: TGTGCCAGCAGCTTAGGGGCAGGCCTTGAAGCTTTCTTT
cdr3_aa: CASSLGAGLEAFF

j_call: TRBJ2-2
clone_size: .
d_call: .
v_call: TRBV4-1
cdr3_nt: TGCGCCAGCAGCCGCATACAGGGAACCGGGGAGCTGTTTTTT
cdr3_aa: CASSRIQGTGELFF

j_call: TRBJ2-2
clone_size: few
d_call: TRBD1
v_call: TRBV28
cdr3_nt: TGTGCCAGCAGTTTAGGGGGACAGGGCTACACCGGGGAGCTGTTTTTT
cdr3_aa: CASSLGGQGYTGELFF

j_call: TRBJ2-5
clone_size: .
d_call: .
v_call: TRBV5-4
cdr3_nt: TGTGCCAGCAGCTTGGAGTGGGATAAAGAGACCCAGTACTTC
cdr3_aa: CASSLEWDKETQYF

j_call: TRBJ2-5
clone_size: .
d_call: TRBD1
v_call: TRBV5-1
cdr3_nt: TGCGCCAGCAGCTTGGATGGCTACCGGGACAGGGGGCGAGAGACCCAGTACTTC
cdr3_aa: CASSLDGYRDRGRETQYF

j_call: TRBJ2-2
clone_size: .
d_call: TRBD2
v_call: TRBV27
cdr3_nt: TGTGCCAGCAGTTTTTTTCCGGGACTAGCTCACACCGGGGAGCTGTTTTTT
cdr3_aa: CASSFFPGLAHTGELFF